The T cell receptor (beta chain) described here comes from a study of shared clonotypes between healthy human individuals. The CDR3 length is 14 residues. Trimming removed 3 bases at V and 4 bases at J, with 10 bases between. Researchers partitioned CD4+ cells into CD45RA+ naive and CD45RA-negative memory subsets. Using immunoSEQ multiplex PCR, the repertoire was profiled, and TCRdb retains in-frame clones only, with some absent. The sample contains 2.3 million or so clones, approximately 93% of which appear only once. The chain joins TRBV5-3 to TRBJ1-4; D perhaps matches TRBD1 (5 bases). Being an ORF, TRBV5-3 has a function that is uncertain. Sequencing was carried out using naive CD4+ T cells from PBMCs. Subset reported: CD45RA+ positively selected. This TCR was sampled from a man between 18 and 29 years old in good health. Some clones in this sample may be carry-over from other donors' samples. The CDR3 loop reads CARSSQTDNEKLFF. The CDR3 nucleotides are TGTGCCAGAAGCTCGCAGACAGATAATGAAAAACTGTTTTTT.